The clone carrying this TCR beta chain was detected a few times. Its antigen remains unknown. Germline V gives CDR1 LNHDA, CDR2 SQIVND (reference sequence). CDR3 length: 16 residues. V lost 4 bases and J lost 4; bases outside the gene matches: 11. PCR was performed using 60 Vbeta and 13 Jbeta primers. TCRdb's copy holds only in-frame clones and misses some; the assay was immunoSEQ multiplex PCR. The sample consists of 80,000 or so clones, around 84% of them appearing once. This record belongs to a study of cytomegalovirus exposure and HLA in healthy donors. Study at large: Among the approximately 370 donors who were genotyped, over 70% fell in the genetic ancestry cluster that is associated with self-reported Caucasian donors.

Findings and limits, study-wide: After further analysis at a later stage, 16,951 TCR beta sequences were associated with HLA alleles at 0.05 false discovery rate. Researchers reported in a later analysis that common viral pathogens appeared linked to several top clusters. Certain indistinguishable V segments, among them TRBV6-2 and TRBV6-3, were excluded.

The chain couples TRBV19 to TRBJ1-1; 8 positions agree with TRBD1. The receptor's source is a man aged 40-49 years in good health and CMV-seronegative. The sequencing sample was made of PBMCs. The CDR3 DNA is TGTGCCAGTAGTACTGGTAACAGGGGGTCGGGCACTGAAGCTTTCTTT. Its protein is CASSTGNRGSGTEAFF.